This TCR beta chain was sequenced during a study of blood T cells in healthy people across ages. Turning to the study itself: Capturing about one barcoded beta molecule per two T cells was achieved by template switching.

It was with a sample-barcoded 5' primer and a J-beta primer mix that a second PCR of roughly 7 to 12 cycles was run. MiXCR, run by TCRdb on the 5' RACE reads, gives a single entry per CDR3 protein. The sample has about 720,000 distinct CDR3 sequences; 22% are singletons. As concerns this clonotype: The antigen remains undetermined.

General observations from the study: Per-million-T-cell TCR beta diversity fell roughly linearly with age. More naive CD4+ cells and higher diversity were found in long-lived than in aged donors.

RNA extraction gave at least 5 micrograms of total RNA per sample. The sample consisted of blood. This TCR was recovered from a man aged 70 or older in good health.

DNA of the CDR3: TGTGCCAGCAGTTTTAGCGGGGTTGGCTACACCTTC. It encodes CASSFSGVGYTF. J is TRBJ1-2 and V is TRBV12-3 or TRBV12-4; D gene uncertain. Trimming took off 3 bases at V and 7 bases at J, with 9 bases between the two ends. The CDR3 contains 12 residues.